This T cell receptor beta chain was captured by sequencing in a study of shared clonotypes between healthy human individuals (dated by TCRdb to the early 2020s). Regarding the research as a whole: The cohort included three men and two women between 18 and 49 years of age. To estimate repertoire size and how much clonotypes are shared between individuals, the study performed deep sequencing of blood TCR repertoires from five healthy adults. Per donor, three plates each were used for CD4 naive and CD4 memory, two for CD8 naive, and one for CD8 memory. To increase sequencing depth and limit assay-specific biases, TCR repertoire library preparation and sequencing were carried out by different laboratories using diverse techniques. Between about 0.8 and 9 billion PBMCs per donor were obtained by leukapheresis.

CD8 naive samples were CD45RO-negative cells positively selected for CCR7, giving a CD45RA+CCR7+ population that excluded TemRA cells. Donors were healthy HIV-negative adults with no recently reported acute infections or vaccinations. All donors were Caucasian adults living in Nashville, Tennessee, USA. Blood was obtained by leukapheresis, after which PBMCs were separated by Ficoll-Histopaque density gradient centrifugation and cryopreserved in liquid nitrogen vapor phase. Analytical flow cytometry was used to check the purity and quantity of every magnetically sorted T cell population. Genomic DNA was isolated from every sorted fraction and measured by UV absorbance on a Nanodrop 2000c. The paper as a whole reports these results and caveats: Because the study included a small number of donors, the genetic and exposure-history diversity represented was limited. Sharing across several donors was observed for roughly 5.4% of naive CD4, 3% to 4% of naive CD8, 2% to 2.5% of memory CD4, and less than 0.45% of memory CD8 clonotypes. Compared with non-shared clonotypes, clonotypes shared by all four sorted-subset donors had higher generation probabilities. Sampling was restricted to blood, and TCR repertoires in tissues likely differ from the TCR repertoires found in blood. Estimated clonotype richness was generally larger for naive than for memory subsets. Even with the large sequencing depth, rarefaction of the sorted-subset datasets indicated that sequencing was incomplete. Based on pairwise subsampling, the degree of clonotype sharing among donors was expected to be affected by sequencing depth.

Using the deep immunoSEQ assay, TCR CDR3 regions were amplified from genomic DNA by multiplex PCR. Extracted genomic DNA from each cell subset was distributed evenly across all wells of several immunoSEQ 96-well plates, and each plate was treated as a replicate. For sorted subsets, 150 to 250 ng of genomic DNA, equivalent to 25,000 to 35,000 T cell genomes, went into each replicate PCR. The purified libraries were quantified using a Qubit 3.0 fluorometer, sized with a Bioanalyzer 2100, and then quantified again using the KAPA Library Quantification kit. Every immunoSEQ 96-well plate was sequenced on a dedicated single-read 150-cycle Illumina NextSeq 550 flow cell. The study's own analysis went as follows. Because only junctional sequences without quality scores were contained in the immunoSEQ output, filtering matching that applied to full-length reads could not be performed. Sequences were annotated with PyIR, a Python wrapper for IgBLAST v1.9, and V/J genes and CDR3 were assigned using IMGT germline references. Reads were removed for weak V/J assignments (E-value above 1e-6), missing CDR3, stop codons, out-of-frame junctions, or ambiguous translated residues. V3J clonotypes were defined by identical inferred V gene, J gene, and CDR3 amino acid sequence. The percentage overlap between two repertoires was calculated by dividing the number of shared unique clonotypes by the size of the smaller repertoire. Repertoire richness was assessed with RTK rarefaction, the Chao1 estimator, and Recon v2.1 estimates of unobserved clonotypes. Generation probabilities for all TCRbeta clonotypes obtained by the gDNA method from several donors were computed using OLGA. TCRdb limited this immuneACCESS table to in-frame rearrangements with V and J called. A share of clones is missing; checked studies link under half to unresolved V genes, and the rest is unexplained. V and J calls and clone size are as listed in that table; D and trimming were resolved from the DNA. For this sample the table gives 1.5 million to 2.5 million clones, of which roughly 95% were detected only once. The top ten hold more than 0.95% of the sample.

From cysteine to phenylalanine, the CDR3 is 14 amino acids long. The sequence is cut down to CDR3 DNA, 42 bases in frame from base 1. V drops 5 bases and J drops 6 bases, leaving 17 bases in between. Taken from the germline V gene (reference sequence), the CDR1 and CDR2 loops are LNHDA and SQIVND. Notes on this clone: Its antigen is unknown. Base qualities are not at hand, and no much larger clone is one base apart.

The specimen sequenced was naive CD8+ T cells sorted from blood. The sample's cell subset or site label, decoded: CD45RA+CCR7+. Rearrangement joined TRBV19 to TRBJ2-7; the D segment could be TRBD2, given 5 matching bases. The receptor was derived from a man younger than 35 in good health. The nucleotides are TGTGCCAGTAGTCTAATTACCGGAGAGGGCGAGCAGTACTTC. The encoded protein is CASSLITGEGEQYF. The full variable domain, with segments outside the CDR3 supplied by the reference TRBV19 and TRBJ2-7 proteins, appears as DGGITQSPKYLFRKEGQNVTLSCEQNLNHDAMYWYRQDPGQGLRLIYYSQIVNDFQKGDIAEGYSVSREKKESFPLTVTSAQKNPTAFYLCASSLITGEGEQYFGPGTRLTVT.